These 19 T cell receptor beta chains originate from one sample sequenced in a study of blood T cell repertoires in COVID-19. Some clones are missing from TCRdb's copy, which holds only in-frame ones; the method was immunoSEQ multiplex PCR. Of more than 60,000 clones in the sample, nearly 90% were seen once. The sample was peripheral blood. The receptors come from a woman in her forties or fifties with active COVID-19.

The V call is TRBV5-8, the J call TRBJ1-2; 10 bases are shared with TRBD1. Germline-derived CDR1 and CDR2 are SGHTS and YDEGEE. This CDR3 is built from 14 residues. The ends lost 4 bases at V and 8 bases at J; junction bases unmatched: 8. Written as DNA, the CDR3 is TGTGCCAGCAGCGTCACAGACAGGGGGCGAGGCTACACCTTC. Translation gives CASSVTDRGRGYTF.

This clone was seen a handful of times. The chain recombines TRBV4-1 with TRBJ2-1; 8 bases match TRBD2. Germline values: CDR1 MGHRA, CDR2 YSYEKL. The CDR3 has 16 amino acids. The V and J ends lost 3 bases and 8 bases, in that order; junction bases with no gene match: 12. CDR3 DNA: TGCGCCAGCAGCCATCCCGGACTAGCTGGGCGGGATGAGCAGTTCTTC. Its translation: CASSHPGLAGRDEQFF.

This chain links TRBV2 with TRBJ2-7; D is perhaps TRBD1 (5 bases). This CDR3 has 14 residues. CDR1 SNHLY and CDR2 FYNNEI come from the germline V gene. Trimming pared 0 bases from V and 7 bases from J, leaving 13 bases between. The CDR3, as DNA: TGTGCCAGCAGTGAAGCAAGGGGCGGTGGGGAGCAGTACTTC. Residues: CASSEARGGGEQYF.

The chain combines TRBV19 with TRBJ1-2, with 8 bases that match TRBD1. The CDR3 spans 16 residues. Trimming at V came to 4 bases and at J to 3 bases, leaving 10 bases not matched to a gene. The V gene's germline CDR1 is LNHDA and CDR2 SQIVND (reference sequence). CDR3: CASSNFWAGGDYGYTF. CDR3 DNA sequence: TGTGCCAGTAGTAACTTTTGGGCAGGGGGCGACTATGGCTACACCTTC.

This sequence joins TRBV27 and TRBJ2-3; no reliable D call. Trimming removed 4 bases from V and 5 bases from J, with 7 bases in between. Germline loops: CDR1 MNHEY, CDR2 SMNVEV (reference sequence). This CDR3 spans 12 amino acids. The CDR3 DNA sequence: TGTGCCAGCAGTTATCCCGGAGATACGCAGTATTTT. This translates into CASSYPGDTQYF.

This clone has just one count. V and J are TRBV4-1 and TRBJ2-3, with 11 bases matching TRBD2. Germline values: CDR1 MGHRA, CDR2 YSYEKL. Trimming cost V 2 bases and J 5 bases; bases outside gene matches: 9. The CDR3 sequence is 17 residues long. CDR3 in amino acids: CASSQLAGGTKGDTQYF. The CDR3 nucleotides read TGCGCCAGCAGCCAACTAGCGGGAGGTACGAAGGGAGATACGCAGTATTTT.

J is TRBJ1-1 and V is TRBV30, with D maybe TRBD1 (5 bases). V was clipped by 3 bases and J by 0 bases, with 17 bases between them. The CDR3 is 16 residues long. CDR1 is GTSNPN, CDR2 SVGIG, per germline (reference sequence). The CDR3 loop is CAWRTGLTLMNTEAFF. The DNA for the CDR3 is TGTGCCTGGAGGACGGGACTAACGCTCATGAACACTGAAGCTTTCTTT.

The CDR3 DNA is TGTGCCAGCAGCCAAGTGAATACGGTCTCTGGGGCCAACGTCCTGACTTTC. Translated: CASSQVNTVSGANVLTF. The rearrangement uses TRBV4-2 and TRBJ2-6; D unresolved. Trimming shortened V by 1 base and J by 0 bases, and 10 bases separated the two germline ends. Germline CDR1 is LGHNA and CDR2 is YNFKEQ. This CDR3 comprises 17 residues.

This clone was detected a few times. V gene TRBV19 combines with J gene TRBJ2-1; TRBD1 might be the D (5 bases). Trimming stripped 6 bases from V and 0 bases from J, with 18 bases between. Germline lookup yields CDR1 LNHDA and CDR2 SQIVND (reference sequence). The CDR3 extends over 17 amino acids. The CDR3 DNA follows: TGTGCCAGTAGCCCCGAGACAGCTCGTAGCTCCTACAATGAGCAGTTCTTC. Amino acids: CASSPETARSSYNEQFF.

The V and J genes are TRBV2 and TRBJ2-2; 13 bases align to TRBD2. Germline trimming cut 2 bases from V and 7 bases from J; bases unmatched to any gene: 4. The CDR3 covers 16 residues. Germline V gene sequence: CDR1 SNHLY, CDR2 FYNNEI. The CDR3 region is CASSEWTSGSGGELFF. CDR3 DNA sequence: TGTGCCAGCAGTGAATGGACTAGCGGGAGCGGCGGGGAGCTGTTTTTT.

The chain combines TRBV7-8 with TRBJ1-4; perhaps TRBD1 as D (6 bases). The CDR3 contains 14 residues. The V and J ends lost 4 bases and 8 bases respectively, with 14 bases between them. The V gene's germline CDR1 is SGHVS and CDR2 FQNEAQ. The CDR3 loop reads CASSSGQLGEKLFF. The CDR3 nucleotides are TGTGCCAGCAGCTCAGGACAGCTGGGGGAAAAACTGTTTTTT.

The rearrangement links TRBV18 to TRBJ2-7; the D gene is possibly TRBD2 (6 bases). V lost 3 bases and J lost 6, with 12 bases in between. CDR1 is KGHSH, CDR2 LQKENI, per germline. This CDR3 region has 13 residues. The CDR3 loop reads CASSPSGGPEQYF. Here the CDR3 DNA reads TGTGCCAGCTCACCTTCCGGGGGACCCGAGCAGTACTTC.

J is TRBJ2-3 and V is TRBV19, with TRBD2 identical over 13 bases. The CDR3 runs to 16 residues. The germline gives CDR1 LNHDA, CDR2 SQIVND (reference sequence). J gave up 8 bases and V 3 bases, and 8 bases lay outside the gene matches. The CDR3 loop is CASSIPGTSGMATQYF. The CDR3 DNA sequence: TGTGCCAGTAGTATTCCCGGGACTAGCGGGATGGCTACGCAGTATTTT.

Remarks on this clone: One junction end does not reproduce the germline sequence, and a read error may be involved. This chain connects TRBV4-1 to TRBJ2-5; D is unclear. The CDR3 length is 13 residues. Germline CDR1 reads MGHRA; CDR2 reads YSYEKL. CDR3 sequence (DNA): TGCGCCAGCAGCCAAGTGGGTGTAGAGGCCCAGTACTTC. Amino acid sequence: CASSQVGVEAQYF.

This clone has only one observation. The chain combines TRBV5-1 with TRBJ1-2; D is unclear. V was shortened by 0 bases and J by 0 bases, with 18 bases between the two germline ends. CDR1 is SGHRS, CDR2 YFSETQ, per germline. CDR3 length: 18 residues. The chain's CDR3 is CASSLVSVQSTANYGYTF. CDR3 in DNA: TGCGCCAGCAGCTTGGTGTCTGTTCAGTCTACAGCTAACTATGGCTACACCTTC.

This sequence joins TRBV7-2 and TRBJ1-1; no clear D gene. This CDR3 contains 14 residues. The germline CDR1 and CDR2 sequences are SGHTA and FQGNSA. The germline V and J ends were trimmed by 1 base and 3 bases, with 9 bases remaining between them. The CDR3 region has the DNA TGTGCCAGCAGCTTAGAAGCACAGCACACTGAAGCTTTCTTT. Its translation is CASSLEAQHTEAFF.

The chain carries TRBV5-4 and TRBJ2-7, with 8 bases lining up with TRBD1. There are 17 residues in the CDR3. V shed 0 bases and J 7 bases; nucleotides not matched to a gene: 15. Germline lookup yields CDR1 SGHNT and CDR2 YYREEE (reference sequence). As DNA, the CDR3 is TGTGCCAGCAGCTTGGCAGGGGGCCTCACAACAGCAGGTGAGCAGTACTTC. This encodes CASSLAGGLTTAGEQYF.

This CDR3 reads CASSGRDWNNEQFF. Written as DNA, the CDR3 is TGTGCCAGCAGTGGACGGGACTGGAACAATGAGCAGTTCTTC. The chain joins TRBV2 to TRBJ2-1; D possibly corresponds to TRBD2 (6 bases). CDR3 length: 14 amino acids. With 4 bases removed from V and 5 bases from J, the gap between germline ends came to 12 bases. CDR1 SNHLY and CDR2 FYNNEI come from the germline V gene.

This clone was seen only once. The V call is TRBV11-3, the J call TRBJ1-3, with D unresolved. The ends were cut back, 1 base at V and 0 bases at J, with 7 bases in the middle. The CDR3 has 15 residues. The germline gives CDR1 SGHNT, CDR2 YENEEA. As DNA, the CDR3 is TGTGCCAGCAGCTTAGGCGGGGACTCTGGAAACACCATATATTTT. Translating it yields CASSLGGDSGNTIYF.